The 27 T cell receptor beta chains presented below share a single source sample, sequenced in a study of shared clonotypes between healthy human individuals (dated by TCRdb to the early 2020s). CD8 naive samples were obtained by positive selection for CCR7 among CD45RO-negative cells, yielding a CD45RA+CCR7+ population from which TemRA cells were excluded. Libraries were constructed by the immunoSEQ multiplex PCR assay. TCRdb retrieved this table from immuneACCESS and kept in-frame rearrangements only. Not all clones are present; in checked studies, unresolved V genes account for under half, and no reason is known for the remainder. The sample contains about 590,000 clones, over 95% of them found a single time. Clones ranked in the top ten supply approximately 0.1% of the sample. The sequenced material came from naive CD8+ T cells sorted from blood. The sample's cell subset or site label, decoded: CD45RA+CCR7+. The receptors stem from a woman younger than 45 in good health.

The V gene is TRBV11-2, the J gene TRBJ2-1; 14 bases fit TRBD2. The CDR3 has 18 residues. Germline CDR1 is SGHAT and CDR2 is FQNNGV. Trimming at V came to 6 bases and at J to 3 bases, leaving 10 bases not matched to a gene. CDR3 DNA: TGTGCCAGCAGAACTCGGACTAGCGGGAGGAATGACTACAATGAGCAGTTCTTC. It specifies CASRTRTSGRNDYNEQFF.

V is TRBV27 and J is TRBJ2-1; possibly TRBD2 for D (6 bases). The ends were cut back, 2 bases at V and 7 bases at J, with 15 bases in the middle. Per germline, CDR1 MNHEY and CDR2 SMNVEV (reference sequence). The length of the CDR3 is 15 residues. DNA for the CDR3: TGTGCCAGCAGTTTAAACCTAGGAGGAGGGAATGAGCAGTTCTTC. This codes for CASSLNLGGGNEQFF.

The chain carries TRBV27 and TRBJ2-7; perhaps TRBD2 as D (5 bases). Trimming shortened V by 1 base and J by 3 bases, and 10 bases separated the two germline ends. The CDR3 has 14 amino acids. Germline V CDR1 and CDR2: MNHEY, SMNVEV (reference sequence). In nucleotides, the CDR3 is TGTGCCAGCAGTTTATGGGCTCGGGGCTACGAGCAGTACTTC. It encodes CASSLWARGYEQYF.

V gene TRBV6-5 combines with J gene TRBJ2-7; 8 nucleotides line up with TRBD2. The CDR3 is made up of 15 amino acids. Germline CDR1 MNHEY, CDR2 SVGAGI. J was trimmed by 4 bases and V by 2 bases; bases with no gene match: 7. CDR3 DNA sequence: TGTGCCAGCAGTTACCCCGGACTAGCCGGGTACGAGCAGTACTTC. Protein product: CASSYPGLAGYEQYF.

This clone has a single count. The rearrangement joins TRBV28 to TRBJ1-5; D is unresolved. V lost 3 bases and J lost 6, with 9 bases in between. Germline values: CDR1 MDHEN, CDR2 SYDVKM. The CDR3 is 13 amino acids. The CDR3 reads CASSLGSRQPQHF. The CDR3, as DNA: TGTGCCAGCAGTTTGGGCAGCCGTCAGCCCCAGCATTTT.

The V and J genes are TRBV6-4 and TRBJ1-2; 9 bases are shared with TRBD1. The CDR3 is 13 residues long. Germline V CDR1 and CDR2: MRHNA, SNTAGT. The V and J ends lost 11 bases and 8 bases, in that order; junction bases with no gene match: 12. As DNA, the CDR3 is TGTGCCGGGGACAGGGAACCAGCGAGCGGCTACACCTTC. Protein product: CAGDREPASGYTF.

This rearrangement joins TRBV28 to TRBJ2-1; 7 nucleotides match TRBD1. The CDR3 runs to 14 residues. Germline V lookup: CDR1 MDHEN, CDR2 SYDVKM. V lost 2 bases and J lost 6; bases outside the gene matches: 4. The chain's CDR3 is CASSLRGQFNEQFF. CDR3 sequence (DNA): TGTGCCAGCAGTTTAAGGGGACAGTTCAATGAGCAGTTCTTC.

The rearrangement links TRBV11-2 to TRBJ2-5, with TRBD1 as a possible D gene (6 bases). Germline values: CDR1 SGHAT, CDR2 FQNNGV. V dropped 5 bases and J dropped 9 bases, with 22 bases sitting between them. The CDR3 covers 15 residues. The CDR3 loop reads CASSPKDSRSAPQYF. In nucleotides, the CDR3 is TGTGCCAGCAGCCCTAAGGACAGTCGATCGGCCCCCCAGTACTTC.

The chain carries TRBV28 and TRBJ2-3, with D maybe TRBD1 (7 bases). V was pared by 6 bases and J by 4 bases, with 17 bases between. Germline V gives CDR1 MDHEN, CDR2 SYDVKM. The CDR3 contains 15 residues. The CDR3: CASRPDRDSPDTQYF. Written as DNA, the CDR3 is TGTGCCAGCAGACCCGACAGGGACTCCCCAGATACGCAGTATTTT.

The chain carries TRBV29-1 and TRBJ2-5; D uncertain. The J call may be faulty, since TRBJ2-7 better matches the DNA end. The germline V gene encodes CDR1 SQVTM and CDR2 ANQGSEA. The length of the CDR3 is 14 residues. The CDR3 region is CSVAVPGPEYEQYF. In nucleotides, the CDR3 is TGCAGCGTTGCAGTCCCGGGTCCGGAATACGAGCAGTACTTC.

In DNA, the CDR3 is TGTGCCAGTAGTATTTGGTCCGCGGGGACAGATACGCAGTATTTT. It codes for CASSIWSAGTDTQYF. This chain uses TRBV19 with TRBJ2-3, with D perhaps TRBD2 (6 bases). Germline-derived CDR1 and CDR2 are LNHDA and SQIVND (reference sequence). Deletions cut 3 bases from V and 3 bases from J, with 13 bases between. The CDR3 is 15 amino acids.

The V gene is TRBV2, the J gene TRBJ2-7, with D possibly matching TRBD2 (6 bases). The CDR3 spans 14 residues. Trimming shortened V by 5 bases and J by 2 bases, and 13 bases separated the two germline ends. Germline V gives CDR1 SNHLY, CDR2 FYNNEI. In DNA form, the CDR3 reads TGTGCCAGCAGTATTATCGGACTAACCTACGAGCAGTACTTC. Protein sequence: CASSIIGLTYEQYF.

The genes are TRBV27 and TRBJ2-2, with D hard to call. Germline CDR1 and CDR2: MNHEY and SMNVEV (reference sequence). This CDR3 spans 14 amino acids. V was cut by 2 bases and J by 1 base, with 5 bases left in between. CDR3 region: CASSLRENTGELFF. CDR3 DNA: TGTGCCAGCAGTTTAAGGGAGAACACCGGGGAGCTGTTTTTT.

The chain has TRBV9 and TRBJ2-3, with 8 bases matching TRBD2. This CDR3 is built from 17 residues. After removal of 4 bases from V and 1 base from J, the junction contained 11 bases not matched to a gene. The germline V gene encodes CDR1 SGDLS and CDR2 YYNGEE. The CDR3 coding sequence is TGTGCCAGCAGCCCCGGGACTAGGTCCTCTGGCACAGATACGCAGTATTTT. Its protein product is CASSPGTRSSGTDTQYF.

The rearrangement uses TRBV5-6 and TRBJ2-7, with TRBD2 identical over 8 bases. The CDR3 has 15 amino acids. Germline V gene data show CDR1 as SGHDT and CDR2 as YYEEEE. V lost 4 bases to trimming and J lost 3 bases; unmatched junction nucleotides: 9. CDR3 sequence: CASSTSGSFFYEQYF. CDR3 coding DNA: TGTGCCAGCAGCACCAGCGGGAGTTTCTTCTACGAGCAGTACTTC.

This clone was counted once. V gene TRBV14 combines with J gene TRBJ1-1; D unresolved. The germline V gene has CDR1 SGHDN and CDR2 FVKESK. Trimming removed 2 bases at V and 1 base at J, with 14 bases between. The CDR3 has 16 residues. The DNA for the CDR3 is TGTGCCAGCAGCCAAAGAGGTGGGCGAACGAACACTGAAGCTTTCTTT. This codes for CASSQRGGRTNTEAFF.

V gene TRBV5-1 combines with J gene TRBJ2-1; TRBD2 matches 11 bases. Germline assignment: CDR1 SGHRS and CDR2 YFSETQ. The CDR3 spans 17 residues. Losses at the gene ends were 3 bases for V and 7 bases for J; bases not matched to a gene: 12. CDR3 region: CASSSDLIAGGPNEQFF. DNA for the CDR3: TGCGCCAGCAGCTCAGACCTCATAGCGGGAGGGCCAAATGAGCAGTTCTTC.

CDR3 in DNA: TGTGCCAGCATCCCAGTACCAGCGGGAGTTAGAAATGAGCAGTTCTTC. This encodes CASIPVPAGVRNEQFF. V and J are TRBV11-2 and TRBJ2-1, with TRBD2 matching 8 bases. This CDR3 region has 16 residues. After removal of 7 bases from V and 7 bases from J, the junction contained 15 bases not matched to a gene. CDR1 and CDR2 from the germline V gene are SGHAT and FQNNGV.

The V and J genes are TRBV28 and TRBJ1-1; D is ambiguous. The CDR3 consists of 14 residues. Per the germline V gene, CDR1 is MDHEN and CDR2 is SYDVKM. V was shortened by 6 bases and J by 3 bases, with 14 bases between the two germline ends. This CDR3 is CASSHEVSDTEAFF. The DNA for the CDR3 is TGTGCCAGCAGCCATGAGGTTTCGGACACTGAAGCTTTCTTT.

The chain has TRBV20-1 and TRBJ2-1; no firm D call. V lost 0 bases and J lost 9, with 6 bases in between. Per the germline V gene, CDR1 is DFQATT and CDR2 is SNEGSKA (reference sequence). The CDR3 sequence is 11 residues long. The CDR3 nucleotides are TGCAGTGCTAGAGATTTCTCTGAGCAGTTCTTC. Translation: CSARDFSEQFF.

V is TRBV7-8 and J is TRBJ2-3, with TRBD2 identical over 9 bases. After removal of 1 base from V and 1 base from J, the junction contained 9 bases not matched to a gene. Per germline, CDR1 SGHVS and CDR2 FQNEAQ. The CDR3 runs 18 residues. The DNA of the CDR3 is TGTGCCAGCAGCTTAGTTGCGGGAGGGCCGAAAGGCACAGATACGCAGTATTTT. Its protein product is CASSLVAGGPKGTDTQYF.

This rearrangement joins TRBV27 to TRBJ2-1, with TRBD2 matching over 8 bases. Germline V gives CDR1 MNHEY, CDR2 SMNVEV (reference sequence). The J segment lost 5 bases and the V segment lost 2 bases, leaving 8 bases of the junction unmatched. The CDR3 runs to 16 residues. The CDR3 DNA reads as TGTGCCAGCAGTTTACAAAAAAGCGGGAGCCACAATGAGCAGTTCTTC. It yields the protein CASSLQKSGSHNEQFF.

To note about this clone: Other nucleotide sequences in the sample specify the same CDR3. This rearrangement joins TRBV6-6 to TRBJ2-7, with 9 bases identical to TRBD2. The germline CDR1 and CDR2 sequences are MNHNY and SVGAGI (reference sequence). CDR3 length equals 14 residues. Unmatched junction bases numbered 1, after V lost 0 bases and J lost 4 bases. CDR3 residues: CASSYSSGSYEQYF. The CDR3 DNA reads TGTGCCAGCAGTTACTCTAGCGGGAGTTACGAGCAGTACTTC.

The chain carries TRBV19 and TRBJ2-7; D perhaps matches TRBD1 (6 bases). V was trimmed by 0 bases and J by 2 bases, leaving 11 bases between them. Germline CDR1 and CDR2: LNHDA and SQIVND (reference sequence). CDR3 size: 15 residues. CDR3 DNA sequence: TGTGCCAGTAGTATAGATTCCGGGACAACCTACGAGCAGTACTTC. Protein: CASSIDSGTTYEQYF.

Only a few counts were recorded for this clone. The CDR3 is CASSQDSGRVADTQYF. The CDR3 DNA reads as TGTGCCAGCAGCCAAGATAGCGGGAGAGTTGCAGATACGCAGTATTTT. The V gene is TRBV14, the J gene TRBJ2-3, with 9 bases fitting TRBD2. CDR3 size: 16 residues. V dropped 0 bases and J dropped 4; count of bases not matched to a gene: 5. The germline CDR1 and CDR2 sequences are SGHDN and FVKESK.

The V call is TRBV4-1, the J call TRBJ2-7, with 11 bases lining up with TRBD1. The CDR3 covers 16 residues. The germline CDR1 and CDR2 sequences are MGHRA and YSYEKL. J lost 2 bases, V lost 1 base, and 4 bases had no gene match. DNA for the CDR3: TGCGCCAGCAGCCAAGCCGGGACAGGGGGGCCCTACGAGCAGTACTTC. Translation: CASSQAGTGGPYEQYF.

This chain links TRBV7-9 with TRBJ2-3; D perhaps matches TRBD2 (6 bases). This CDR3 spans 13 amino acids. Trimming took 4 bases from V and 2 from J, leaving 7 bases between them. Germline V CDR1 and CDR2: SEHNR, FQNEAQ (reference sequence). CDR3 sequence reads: CASSSDYTDTQYF. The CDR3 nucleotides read TGTGCCAGCAGCTCGGACTACACAGATACGCAGTATTTT.